A selection of T cell receptor beta chains follows, all from one sample in a study of tumor-infiltrating lymphocytes in localized non-small cell lung cancer. TCRdb's copy holds only in-frame clones and misses some; the assay was immunoSEQ multiplex PCR. This table has about 12,000 clones, 85% to 90% appearing once. Sequencing input: lung tumor tissue. Receptors were obtained from a human donor with non-small cell lung cancer. CDR3s include the opening cysteine and the closing phenylalanine or tryptophan. The size of a clone is reported for some rows only, either as once, few or many, or as a class for expanded clones.

v_call,j_call,clone_size,cdr3_aa
TRBV9,TRBJ1-1,once,CASGDLLFTEAFF
TRBV28,TRBJ2-7,NA,CASSFSRSGIWYEQYF
TRBV4-1,TRBJ2-7,once,CASSHIDLSGIRPSEQYF
TRBV19,TRBJ1-5,NA,CASTPLGTAADQPQHF
TRBV18,TRBJ1-2,NA,CASSPDGTGGVYGYTF
TRBV30,TRBJ2-1,once,CAWSVGLRLPGWDEQFF
TRBV7-9,TRBJ2-1,NA,CASTPGVEQFF
TRBV15,TRBJ1-4,NA,CATGTPGQGRGEKLFF
TRBV5-6,TRBJ2-7,NA,CASSLVAGAEQYF
TRBV28,TRBJ2-2,NA,CASSGRERNTGELFF
TRBV5-4,TRBJ2-6,NA,CASSFVAGPGANVLTF
TRBV19,TRBJ2-7,NA,CASSIASSGAYEQYF
TRBV6-1,TRBJ2-2,once,CAGSWTQSTGELFF
TRBV6-5,TRBJ2-7,NA,CASSLRLAGVVEQYF
TRBV5-4,TRBJ1-2,NA,CASSSPVERGYTF
TRBV7-2,TRBJ1-5,NA,CASSLGGLGNQPQHF
TRBV15,TRBJ2-6,NA,CATSRLKLGQVTKGANVLTF
TRBV6-5,TRBJ1-3,NA,CASSSGTGDSGNTIYF
TRBV4-1,TRBJ1-1,NA,CASSQLFSPRGTEAFF
TRBV6-4,TRBJ2-2,NA,CASSPTDTGELFF
TRBV7-8,TRBJ2-7,NA,CASSVGSGREEFEQYF
TRBV28,TRBJ1-5,NA,CASSQGGGNQPQHF
TRBV18,TRBJ2-1,NA,CASSTSGIQTYNEQFF
TRBV10-3,TRBJ2-1,NA,CAISESLGTNTRPFF
TRBV5-1,TRBJ2-1,once,CASLPGLASYNEQFF
TRBV19,TRBJ1-1,once,CASEYTGRTEAFF
TRBV4-1,TRBJ2-4,once,CASSEGLAGAKNIQYF
TRBV15,TRBJ1-5,NA,CATSPHITQEQPQHF
TRBV5-1,TRBJ1-1,NA,CASSLDGTLDTEAFF
TRBV11-3,TRBJ2-2,NA,CASSLDLSSAYTGELFF
TRBV5-6,TRBJ1-1,few,CASSSGSGTEAFF
TRBV5-1,TRBJ2-7,NA,CASSLYTGGPSYEQYF
TRBV5-4,TRBJ2-3,NA,CASSPASGPATQYF
TRBV18,TRBJ2-5,NA,CASSPFRLETQYF
TRBV6-5,TRBJ1-1,NA,CASSRQGPNTEAFF
TRBV10-3,TRBJ1-3,NA,CAIGQGFSGNTIYF
TRBV28,TRBJ2-5,NA,CASSHTTGLRETQYF
TRBV6-1,TRBJ2-1,NA,CASSEGDPLYNEQFF
TRBV28,TRBJ2-5,NA,CASCIAGVDETQYF
TRBV5-6,TRBJ1-2,NA,CASSLVAGGNQLGYGYTF
TRBV2,TRBJ2-1,NA,CASSGTSGSDEQFF
TRBV28,TRBJ1-5,NA,CASSRPTGANQPQHF
TRBV28,TRBJ2-4,NA,CASSYPARGEGSAKNIQYF
TRBV9,TRBJ2-5,once,CASSGASGKNPDQETQYF
TRBV30,TRBJ1-1,NA,CAWSVQTEAFF
TRBV15,TRBJ2-5,NA,CATSKIGGAGETQYF
TRBV5-6,TRBJ1-5,NA,CASSLGTGWDSNQPQHF
TRBV19,TRBJ2-7,NA,CASSIQTTGALSYEQYF
TRBV11-3,TRBJ2-7,NA,CASRNSGTGGYYEQYF
TRBV28,TRBJ2-6,NA,CASSSLTLSGANVLTF
TRBV5-1,TRBJ1-1,NA,CASSSGQGVNLDTEAFF
TRBV9,TRBJ2-7,NA,CASSASGRSPEQYF
TRBV7-3,TRBJ2-4,NA,CASSPGRQSNIQYF
TRBV5-4,TRBJ2-7,NA,CASSLRTSGTNEQYF
TRBV6-5,TRBJ2-1,NA,CASSYSGQGNNEQFF
TRBV6-1,TRBJ1-1,NA,CASSGRRGPEAFF